One and the same sample provided the 30 T cell receptor beta chains below, sequenced in a study of CD8+CD57+ T cells in acquired aplastic anemia. Researchers used genomic DNA as the template to profile TCR beta VDJ and CDR3. TCRdb re-analysed the reads in MiXCR, keeping a single row per CDR3 protein. Here the sample spans about 400,000 distinct CDR3 sequences, 65% to 75% being singletons. Sequenced sample: sorted CD4+, CD8+, or CD8+CD57+ T cells (not recorded which) from PBMCs. These TCRs come from a human donor in good health, serving as a control.

Remarks on this clonotype: Given the absence of the conserved phenylalanine or tryptophan at the CDR3 end, a read error is likely. This chain joins TRBV2 and TRBJ2-2; D perhaps matches TRBD1 (5 bases). Germline CDR1 is SNHLY and CDR2 is FYNNEI. The germline V and J ends were trimmed by 8 bases and 4 bases, with 14 bases remaining between them. The CDR3 contains 14 residues. The CDR3 DNA reads as TGTGCCAGCGGCGAGTCAGGGTCCACCGGGGAGCTGTTTCTT. The encoded protein is CASGESGSTGELFL.

This clonotype was observed a few times. The genes are TRBV7-6 and TRBJ1-5; TRBD1 might be the D (6 bases). Germline V gene lookup returns CDR1 SGHVS and CDR2 FNYEAQ. Trimming cost V 2 bases and J 3 bases, with 8 bases left between them. The CDR3 has 14 residues. CDR3 region: CASSLKGHNQPQHF. The CDR3 bases are TGTGCCAGCAGCTTAAAGGGACACAATCAGCCCCAGCATTTT.

V is TRBV7-9 and J is TRBJ1-6, with 8 bases aligning to TRBD1. The germline CDR1 and CDR2 sequences are SEHNR and FQNEAQ (reference sequence). The CDR3 is made up of 15 amino acids. The trim removed 5 bases at V and 7 bases at J, leaving 7 bases unmatched. The CDR3 is CASSGEDRVNSPLHF. CDR3 DNA sequence: TGTGCCAGCAGCGGAGAGGACAGGGTCAATTCACCCCTCCACTTT.

The rearrangement links TRBV6-5 to TRBJ1-6, with unresolved D. Per germline, CDR1 MNHEY and CDR2 SVGAGI. There are 14 residues in the CDR3. V lost 10 bases to trimming and J lost 6 bases, with 16 bases between them. DNA for the CDR3: TGTGCCACCAAGGTTGACGACGCTAATTCACCCCTCCACTTT. Translating it yields CATKVDDANSPLHF.

With respect to this clonotype: Sequence at one end of the junction differs from germline and may be a read error. The chain recombines TRBV7-9 with TRBJ2-7; the D is unclear. From germline, CDR1 is SEHNR and CDR2 FQNEAQ (reference sequence). This CDR3 is built from 14 residues. The DNA of the CDR3 is TGTGCCAGTAGCTCCCGCCGCGTCACCTACGAGCAGTACTTC. This translates into CASSSRRVTYEQYF.

A note on this clonotype: It is likely a read error, because the conserved phenylalanine at the end of the CDR3 is missing. No DNA is shown, since the ends of the CDR3 on it are uncertain; the CDR3 is the one TCRdb lists. The J gene is TRBJ1-3, the V gene TRBV19. Counting both end residues, the CDR3 totals 16 amino acids. Germline CDR1 and CDR2: LNHDA and SQIVND (reference sequence). The CDR3 sequence: CASSLGHRDEQYFGPV.

Points on this clonotype: The conserved final phenylalanine or tryptophan is absent from the CDR3, which likely points to a read error. The limits of the CDR3 on the DNA are not certain, so only TCRdb's listed CDR3 is given. The V gene is TRBV7-9, the J gene TRBJ2-5. Germline V gene lookup returns CDR1 SEHNR and CDR2 FQNEAQ (reference sequence). The length of the CDR3 is 11 amino acids, counting both ends. The CDR3 spells CASVDEGTQDI.

The J gene is TRBJ1-5, the V gene TRBV7-6; weak D call: TRBD1 (5 bases). The CDR3 loop spans 15 amino acids. CDR1 and CDR2 (germline): SGHVS, FNYEAQ. The ends were cut back, 6 bases at V and 1 base at J, with 13 bases in the middle. CDR3: CASSTEAGSNQPQHF. CDR3 DNA sequence: TGTGCCAGCAGTACCGAAGCAGGGAGCAATCAGCCCCAGCATTTT.

The chain's CDR3 is CASSLLTRGTHYEQYF. Written as DNA, the CDR3 is TGTGCCAGCAGCTTATTGACAAGGGGGACGCACTACGAGCAGTACTTC. The chain recombines TRBV9 with TRBJ2-7; the D gene is possibly TRBD1 (6 bases). From germline, CDR1 is SGDLS and CDR2 YYNGEE. The CDR3 consists of 16 residues. The V and J ends lost 4 bases and 3 bases respectively, with 20 bases between them.

The genes are TRBV19 and TRBJ2-5; maybe TRBD1 (5 bases). Trimming stripped 1 base from V and 4 bases from J, with 16 bases between. The CDR3 sequence is 16 residues long. CDR1 and CDR2 (germline): LNHDA, SQIVND (reference sequence). The CDR3 DNA follows: TGTGCCAGTAGTATAGCCCCCCAGGGTAATAGAGAGACCCAGTACTTC. Translated: CASSIAPQGNRETQYF.

Concerning this clonotype itself: One end of the junction varies from germline; a read error may be responsible. This sequence joins TRBV24-1 and TRBJ1-3, with 7 bases fitting TRBD1. CDR3 length equals 16 residues. Germline values: CDR1 KGHDR, CDR2 SFDVKD. CDR3 sequence: CATSDGTASSGNTIYF. The CDR3 nucleotides read TGTGCCACCAGTGATGGGACAGCGAGCTCTGGAAACACCATATACTTT.

The chain employs TRBV24-1 and TRBJ1-2, with 9 bases lining up with TRBD1. Trimming took 7 bases from V and 4 from J; bases not matched to a gene: 9. This CDR3 spans 15 amino acids. The germline gives CDR1 KGHDR, CDR2 SFDVKD. The CDR3 is CATRDRDRVGYGYTF. CDR3 coding DNA: TGTGCCACCAGGGATAGGGACAGGGTGGGCTATGGCTACACCTTC.

The CDR3 sequence: CASSPARQGGDGQHF. The CDR3 DNA reads TGTGCCAGCAGCCCGGCGAGACAGGGGGGTGATGGCCAGCATTTT. The J gene is TRBJ1-5, the V gene TRBV9; TRBD1 agrees at 9 bases. The V segment lost 4 bases and the J segment 12 bases; nucleotides outside the gene matches: 14. The germline CDR1 and CDR2 sequences are SGDLS and YYNGEE. The CDR3 runs 15 residues.

The chain joins TRBV20-1 to TRBJ1-2; 11 positions match TRBD1. The CDR3 has 15 amino acids. The V gene end was trimmed by 5 bases and the J gene end by 2 bases; junction bases not matched to a gene: 7. Germline V gene data show CDR1 as DFQATT and CDR2 as SNEGSKA (reference sequence). CDR3 coding DNA: TGCAGTGCTCGGACAGGGGGCAAAGGGAACTATGGCTACACCTTC. It translates to CSARTGGKGNYGYTF.

In regard to this clonotype: Because the CDR3 is missing its conserved closing phenylalanine or tryptophan, this is likely a read error. It is unclear where the CDR3 begins or ends on the DNA, so no DNA is shown, and the CDR3 is as TCRdb lists it. This chain links TRBV7-2 with TRBJ1-2. Counting both end residues, the CDR3 totals 12 amino acids. Germline CDR1 and CDR2: SGHTA and FQGNSA. The CDR3 here is CASSLRGLGRNG.

J is TRBJ2-6 and V is TRBV5-1; D tentatively fits TRBD1 or TRBD2 (5 bases each). Germline V gene data show CDR1 as SGHRS and CDR2 as YFSETQ. V was cut by 4 bases and J by 12 bases, with 20 bases left in between. The length of the CDR3 is 15 residues. The CDR3 coding sequence is TGCGCCAGCAGCGTAAGCGAATCGGGGACCAGCGTCCTGACTTTC. It is translated as CASSVSESGTSVLTF.

The chain employs TRBV20-1 and TRBJ2-1, with D tentatively TRBD1 (6 bases). The CDR3 covers 13 residues. In germline, CDR1 is DFQATT, CDR2 SNEGSKA (reference sequence). The V end lost 6 bases, the J end lost 9 bases, and 18 bases lay between the germline ends. CDR3: CSARTVDRGEQFF. The CDR3 coding sequence is TGCAGTGCCAGAACCGTGGACAGAGGTGAGCAGTTCTTC.

J is TRBJ2-1 and V is TRBV7-3; no clear D. V shed 6 bases and J shed 7 bases, with 16 bases lying between them. This CDR3 has 14 residues. From germline, CDR1 is SGHTA and CDR2 FQGTGA. CDR3 nucleotides: TGTGCCAGCAGACCTCCCGGCACAGCGAATGAGCAGTTCTTC. This encodes CASRPPGTANEQFF. The full variable domain, rest sourced from reference TRBV7-3 and TRBJ2-1, is GAGVSQTPSNKVTEKGKYVELRCDPISGHTALYWYRQSLGQGPEFLIYFQGTGAADDSGLPNDRFFAVRPEGSVSTLKIQRTERGDSAVYLCASRPPGTANEQFFGPGTRLTVL.

The rearrangement joins TRBV20-1 to TRBJ1-5, with D possibly TRBD1 on 6 matching bases. Germline CDR1 and CDR2: DFQATT and SNEGSKA (reference sequence). The ends were cut back, 5 bases at V and 10 bases at J, with 18 bases in the middle. The CDR3 has 13 residues. The CDR3, as DNA: TGCAGTGCTCACGTCGAGACAGGTCCACCCCAGCATTTT. This gives the protein CSAHVETGPPQHF.

For this clonotype: It is unclear where the CDR3 begins or ends on the DNA, so no DNA is shown, and the CDR3 is as TCRdb lists it. The rearrangement links TRBV9 to TRBJ2-1; the table's D gene call, TRBD1, was not cross checked with the DNA. The CDR3 length is 16 residues, termini included. The germline V gene has CDR1 SGDLS and CDR2 YYNGEE. The CDR3: CASSPLGMQAFFEQFF.

The chain links TRBV5-4 to TRBJ2-5; D is undetermined. Trimming stripped 0 bases from V and 4 bases from J, with 13 bases between. The CDR3 extends over 15 amino acids. Per the germline V gene, CDR1 is SGHNT and CDR2 is YYREEE (reference sequence). CDR3 nucleotide sequence: TGTGCCAGCAGCTTGGCTGCAGTGGGTAGAGAGACCCAGTACTTC. It yields the protein CASSLAAVGRETQYF.

With respect to this clonotype: Since the CDR3 does not end with the conserved phenylalanine or tryptophan, this likely comes from a read error. The DNA is omitted, as the CDR3 cannot be located on it reliably, and the CDR3 follows TCRdb's listing. The chain employs TRBV7-8 and TRBJ2-7; TRBD2 is taken as the D call from the table, unchecked against the DNA. Germline CDR1 reads SGHVS; CDR2 reads FQNEAQ. The CDR3 contains 13 residues when both ends are counted. The CDR3 loop is CASSQPYLRVRET.

V usage is TRBV7-9 and J usage is TRBJ2-7; possibly TRBD2 for D (6 bases). Germline CDR1 and CDR2: SEHNR and FQNEAQ (reference sequence). This CDR3 region has 13 residues. Deletions cut 1 base from V and 6 bases from J, with 10 bases between. The CDR3, as DNA: TGTGCCAGCAGCTTAGGTCGGGACTGCGAGCAGTACTTC. It yields the protein CASSLGRDCEQYF. Based on the CDR3 plus reference TRBV7-9 and TRBJ2-7, the full variable domain is DTGVSQNPRHKITKRGQNVTFRCDPISEHNRLYWYRQTLGQGPEFLTYFQNEAQLEKSRLLSDRFSAERPKGSFSTLEIQRTEQGDSAMYLCASSLGRDCEQYFGPGTRLTVT.

V and J are TRBV9 and TRBJ2-3; D ambiguous. There are 14 residues in the CDR3. Per the germline V gene, CDR1 is SGDLS and CDR2 is YYNGEE. V lost 3 bases and J lost 15, with 23 bases in between. The CDR3 reads CASSAGFCEDFFYF. CDR3 coding DNA: TGTGCCAGCAGCGCGGGCTTCTGTGAAGATTTCTTTTATTTT.

Turning to this clonotype: One base away lies a much larger clone, so this may be a sequencing read error. The rearrangement links TRBV9 to TRBJ1-3, with D uncertain. The V gene's germline CDR1 is SGDLS and CDR2 YYNGEE. The CDR3 runs 14 residues. Trimming stripped 4 bases from V and 0 bases from J, with 8 bases between. CDR3 amino acids: CASSRLGSGNTIYF. CDR3 bases: TGTGCCAGCAGCCGACTGGGCTCTGGAAACACCATATATTTT.

This clonotype has just one count. An end of the junction does not agree with germline; a read error may underlie this. CDR3 residues: CTSSWQGFEQYF. The CDR3, as DNA: TGTACCAGCAGCTGGCAGGGTTTCGAGCAGTACTTC. The gene calls are TRBV11-2 and TRBJ2-7; maybe TRBD1 (5 bases). The CDR3 has 12 residues. Germline V CDR1 and CDR2: SGHAT, FQNNGV. Looking up the rest from reference TRBV11-2 and TRBJ2-7 gives the full variable domain: EAGVAQSPRYKIIEKRQSVAFWCNPISGHATLYWYQQILGQGPKLLIQFQNNGVVDDSQLPKDRFSAERLKGVDSTLKIQPAKLEDSAVYLCTSSWQGFEQYFGPGTRLTVT.

V is TRBV10-3 and J is TRBJ2-7, with TRBD1 matching 9 bases. The J segment lost 3 bases and the V segment lost 10 bases, leaving 7 bases of the junction unmatched. The CDR3 contains 13 residues. Germline V gene lookup returns CDR1 ENHRY and CDR2 SYGVKD. CDR3 coding DNA: TGTGCCACGACCGGGACAGGGCGCTACGAGCAGTACTTC. Residues: CATTGTGRYEQYF.

A word on this clonotype: The CDR3 does not close with the conserved phenylalanine or tryptophan, likely indicating a read error. Because the CDR3's place on the DNA is in doubt, the DNA is left out and the CDR3 is given as listed by TCRdb. J is TRBJ2-2 and V is TRBV2; whether TRBD1, the table's D call, matches the DNA was not checked. The length of the CDR3 is 14 amino acids, counting both ends. Germline CDR1 SNHLY, CDR2 FYNNEI. CDR3 region: CASREGTNTGELRS.

Concerning this clonotype: One end of the junction is discordant with germline, which a read error may explain. The chain is built from TRBV7-2 and TRBJ1-2, with 8 bases matching TRBD1. This CDR3 is 14 amino acids long. The germline gives CDR1 SGHTA, CDR2 FQGNSA. The CDR3 DNA reads TGTGCCAGCAGCCGCGGGACAGGAAATGGTAACACCACATTC. Its translation: CASSRGTGNGNTTF.

This clonotype was seen a single time. The V and J genes are TRBV14 and TRBJ1-4; tentatively, D is TRBD1 (5 bases). Germline-derived CDR1 and CDR2 are SGHDN and FVKESK. The CDR3 has 15 residues. V lost 5 bases, J lost 8 bases, and 18 bases lay in between. CDR3 DNA: TGTGCCAGCAGCTTAGTTACGGGACTGGAAGAAAAACTGTTTTTT. It is translated as CASSLVTGLEEKLFF. Filled out from reference TRBV14 and TRBJ1-4, the complete variable domain reads EAGVTQFPSHSVIEKGQTVTLRCDPISGHDNLYWYRRVMGKEIKFLLHFVKESKQDESGMPNNRFLAERTGGTYSTLKVQPAELEDSGVYFCASSLVTGLEEKLFFGSGTQLSVL.